This T cell receptor beta chain was captured by sequencing in a study of beta chain features in type 1 diabetes. Study-wide context: Researchers looked at over 100,000,000 sorted cells across all samples. General study results and limits: Individuals with type 1 diabetes displayed fewer insertions and more deletions at VDJ junctions.

Via the markers CD45RO/CCR7/CD25/CD127/CD95/CD27, stem cell-like memory, regulatory, central memory and naive CD4+ cells were sorted. Reverse transcribing all isolated RNA meant expressed TCRB transcripts were sequenced. Measured with immunoSEQ multiplex PCR; TCRdb has only the in-frame clones, and not every one. The table has 200,000 to 300,000 clones, 14% seen once. The CDR3 sequence is 16 residues long. Germline-derived CDR1 and CDR2 are KGHSH and LQKENI. Trimming took off 4 bases at V and 6 bases at J, with 21 bases between the two ends. On this clone: The antigen is unknown.

The source is a woman aged 40 to 49 in good health. The sequencing input was naive CD4+ T cells from blood. This sequence joins TRBV18 and TRBJ1-1, with D hard to call. The CDR3: CASSHSSARTGAEAFF. The CDR3 DNA sequence: TGTGCCAGCTCACATAGTTCGGCCAGAACCGGGGCTGAAGCTTTCTTT. Combining the CDR3 with reference TRBV18 and TRBJ1-1 gives the whole variable domain NAGVMQNPRHLVRRRGQEARLRCSPMKGHSHVYWYRQLPEEGLKFMVYLQKENIIDESGMPKERFSAEFPKEGPSILRIQQVVRGDSAAYFCASSHSSARTGAEAFFGQGTRLTVV.